One sample yielded the 25 T cell receptor beta chains listed below, sequenced in a study of T-cell memory formation after mild COVID-19. TCRdb independently ran MiXCR on the 5' RACE reads; one entry per CDR3 protein. The sample records 150,000 to 200,000 distinct CDR3 sequences, 16% being singletons. Sequenced: PBMCs or a T cell subset sorted from them (not recorded which). Receptors originate from an adult woman who had mild COVID-19 (a few samples of this study predate the infection). Cell type and time point are not known.

This clonotype turned up a few times. The V and J genes are TRBV4-2 and TRBJ2-5, with 7 bases aligning to TRBD2. Germline loops: CDR1 LGHNA, CDR2 YNFKEQ. V shed 3 bases and J 5 bases; nucleotides not matched to a gene: 12. The CDR3 runs 16 residues. The DNA for the CDR3 is TGTGCCAGCAGCCAGGGAATTGGCGGGAGCCAGGAGACCCAGTACTTC. Its translation is CASSQGIGGSQETQYF.

This clonotype was counted only a few times. This rearrangement joins TRBV10-3 to TRBJ1-2; 7 positions agree with TRBD1. The germline V gene encodes CDR1 ENHRY and CDR2 SYGVKD. CDR3 length equals 16 residues. V lost 8 bases to trimming and J lost 1 base; unmatched junction nucleotides: 13. The CDR3 DNA reads TGTGCCATCTCCGCACAAGACAGGGACAATAACTATGGCTACACCTTC. Translating gives CAISAQDRDNNYGYTF.

This chain uses TRBV6-5 with TRBJ2-7; 9 bases are a match to TRBD2. This CDR3 contains 14 residues. The J segment lost 2 bases and the V segment lost 7 bases, leaving 6 bases of the junction unmatched. From germline, CDR1 is MNHEY and CDR2 SVGAGI. CDR3 sequence reads: CASIGTSRPYEQYF. The CDR3 DNA sequence: TGTGCCAGCATCGGGACTAGCCGTCCCTACGAGCAGTACTTC.

This clonotype has more than one count but fewer than ten. The rearrangement uses TRBV9 and TRBJ1-2; 7 bases align to TRBD1. V shed 3 bases and J 8 bases; nucleotides not matched to a gene: 10. Germline V gives CDR1 SGDLS, CDR2 YYNGEE. The CDR3 covers 14 residues. The CDR3 coding sequence is TGTGCCAGCAGCGAAAACAGGGGATGGTCAGGCTACACCTTC. It is translated as CASSENRGWSGYTF.

This chain joins TRBV6-1 and TRBJ1-5; maybe TRBD1 (5 bases). Germline CDR1 and CDR2: MNHNS and SASEGT. This CDR3 contains 12 residues. Trimming took 1 base from V and 12 from J, leaving 10 bases between them. Written as DNA, the CDR3 is TGTGCCAGCAGTGAAGTTGGGGGGAGCCAGCATTTT. This encodes CASSEVGGSQHF.

The chain carries TRBV20-1 and TRBJ2-3, with 12 bases matching TRBD2. The CDR3 is 16 amino acids. V shed 5 bases and J 2 bases; nucleotides not matched to a gene: 8. Germline assignment: CDR1 DFQATT and CDR2 SNEGSKA (reference sequence). CDR3 bases: TGCAGTGCTGGAACTAGCGGGAGGACCTCCACAGATACGCAGTATTTT. Translating it yields CSAGTSGRTSTDTQYF.

The table lists this clonotype with many counts. The chain is built from TRBV6-5 and TRBJ1-3, with a weak D call TRBD1 (6 bases). CDR1 is MNHEY and CDR2 is SVGAGI in the germline V gene. The CDR3 contains 14 residues. The V gene lost 5 bases and the J gene lost 4 bases, with 12 bases spanning the gap. DNA for the CDR3: TGTGCCAGCAGTCACCCGGGACAAGGAAACACCATATATTTT. Translating it yields CASSHPGQGNTIYF.

The V gene is TRBV12-3 or TRBV12-4, the J gene TRBJ2-2, with TRBD2 matching over 11 bases. The trim removed 10 bases at V and 4 bases at J, leaving 11 bases unmatched. This CDR3 has 16 residues. The CDR3 sequence: CAIPLAGGMTTGELFF. The CDR3 DNA reads TGTGCCATCCCCCTAGCGGGGGGTATGACCACCGGGGAGCTGTTTTTT.

For this clonotype: A read error is possible here, since a much larger clone lies one base away. J is TRBJ2-7 and V is TRBV12-3 or TRBV12-4, with 9 bases that match TRBD1. V shed 5 bases, J shed 3 bases, and the junction held 2 bases outside the gene matches. The CDR3 length is 13 residues. The DNA for the CDR3 is TGTGCCAGCAGTACAGGGGGCCGCTACGAGCAGTACTTC. Protein product: CASSTGGRYEQYF.

This clonotype showed up just a few times. The chain joins TRBV20-1 to TRBJ2-7; D perhaps matches TRBD2 (6 bases). V was shortened by 3 bases and J by 4 bases, with 13 bases between the two germline ends. Germline V gene data show CDR1 as DFQATT and CDR2 as SNEGSKA (reference sequence). The CDR3 consists of 13 residues. The CDR3 loop is CSAREGREYEQYF. CDR3 coding DNA: TGCAGTGCTAGGGAGGGCAGGGAATACGAGCAGTACTTC.

This clonotype was counted ten times or more. The chain uses TRBV12-3 or TRBV12-4 and TRBJ2-3, with D maybe TRBD2 (5 bases). The V and J ends lost 3 bases and 5 bases respectively, with 18 bases between them. The CDR3 is 16 residues long. The CDR3 is CASSLALRGSGDTQYF. DNA for the CDR3: TGTGCCAGCAGTTTGGCCCTTAGAGGGAGTGGAGATACGCAGTATTTT.

In this sample, this clonotype turned up a few times. This chain links TRBV4-1 with TRBJ2-5, with a weak D call TRBD1 (6 bases). Germline V lookup: CDR1 MGHRA, CDR2 YSYEKL. There are 15 residues in the CDR3. Trimming removed 4 bases from V and 3 bases from J, with 15 bases in between. In DNA, the CDR3 is TGCGCCAGCAGCCGCCTCGGGACAACTAAAGAGACCCAGTACTTC. Its translation is CASSRLGTTKETQYF.

Only a few counts were recorded for this clonotype. This chain's CDR3 is CASSFTANTEAFF. CDR3 coding DNA: TGTGCCAGCAGCTTTACGGCGAACACTGAAGCTTTCTTT. The chain couples TRBV12-3 or TRBV12-4 to TRBJ1-1; D unclear. CDR3 length: 13 amino acids. Trimming cost V 6 bases and J 1 base, with 9 bases left between them.

The V gene is TRBV12-3 or TRBV12-4, the J gene TRBJ2-1; 11 positions match TRBD2. J gave up 7 bases and V 4 bases, and 6 bases lay outside the gene matches. The CDR3 consists of 15 residues. The CDR3 loop reads CASSYRTSGLNEQFF. In DNA form, the CDR3 reads TGTGCCAGCAGTTACCGGACTAGCGGGTTGAATGAGCAGTTCTTC.

Only a few counts were recorded for this clonotype. The CDR3: CASSESGSAYEQYF. The DNA of the CDR3 is TGTGCCAGCAGCGAAAGCGGGAGTGCCTACGAGCAGTACTTC. The genes are TRBV5-6 and TRBJ2-7, with 8 bases lining up with TRBD2. Germline assignment: CDR1 SGHDT and CDR2 YYEEEE. The CDR3 runs to 14 residues. V was clipped by 4 bases and J by 2 bases; unmatched bases: 5.

In this sample, this clonotype turned up a few times. The chain combines TRBV7-3 with TRBJ2-5; D unclear. The CDR3 is 15 amino acids. Trimming removed 2 bases from V and 0 bases from J, with 10 bases in between. Germline V lookup: CDR1 SGHTA, CDR2 FQGTGA. CDR3 residues: CASSLGPTYQETQYF. The CDR3 region has the DNA TGTGCCAGCAGCTTAGGGCCTACTTACCAAGAGACCCAGTACTTC.

This sequence joins TRBV2 and TRBJ2-1; 8 nucleotides align to TRBD2. Germline V lookup: CDR1 SNHLY, CDR2 FYNNEI. The CDR3 length is 14 residues. Trimming took 8 bases from V and 9 from J; bases not matched to a gene: 12. This CDR3 is CASGSGLGFGEQFF. CDR3 DNA sequence: TGTGCCAGCGGATCGGGACTAGGGTTCGGTGAGCAGTTCTTC.

The V call is TRBV6-1, the J call TRBJ2-7, with 8 bases aligning to TRBD1. This CDR3 contains 14 residues. V dropped 6 bases and J dropped 3; count of bases not matched to a gene: 7. Germline-derived CDR1 and CDR2 are MNHNS and SASEGT. The CDR3 nucleotides read TGTGCCAGCAGAACCCGGGACAGGTACTACGAGCAGTACTTC. Protein: CASRTRDRYYEQYF.

This clonotype was counted a few times. The V and J genes are TRBV4-1 and TRBJ2-3; 9 positions agree with TRBD1. There are 18 residues in the CDR3. CDR1 and CDR2 (germline): MGHRA, YSYEKL. V lost 0 bases, J lost 3 bases, and 10 bases stayed unmatched. CDR3 sequence: CASSQDRGTGIATDTQYF. The DNA of the CDR3 is TGCGCCAGCAGCCAAGATCGCGGGACAGGGATCGCGACAGATACGCAGTATTTT.

This clonotype has a handful of counts. The chain employs TRBV18 and TRBJ1-2; no clear D gene. Germline CDR1 reads KGHSH; CDR2 reads LQKENI. V was shortened by 2 bases and J by 4 bases, with 11 bases between the two germline ends. This CDR3 has 14 amino acids. Written as DNA, the CDR3 is TGTGCCAGCTCACCAATTGCGGACGGCTATGGCTACACCTTC. This translates into CASSPIADGYGYTF.

The rearrangement joins TRBV12-3 or TRBV12-4 to TRBJ2-2, with D perhaps matching TRBD1 or TRBD2 (6 bases each). The germline V and J ends were trimmed by 2 bases and 4 bases, with 11 bases remaining between them. This CDR3 is built from 15 residues. The CDR3 DNA follows: TGTGCCAGCAGTTTATCGAGGGGGGCCACCGGGGAGCTGTTTTTT. Its translation is CASSLSRGATGELFF.

There are a few counts of this clonotype. This chain connects TRBV7-3 to TRBJ2-3; D may be TRBD2 (5 bases). Per germline, CDR1 SGHTA and CDR2 FQGTGA. V was cut by 2 bases and J by 1 base, with 16 bases left in between. The CDR3 spans 17 residues. The CDR3 here is CASSLGPTGTGTDTQYF. In nucleotides, the CDR3 is TGTGCCAGCAGCTTAGGTCCAACGGGAACTGGCACAGATACGCAGTATTTT.

This clonotype was picked up a small number of times. The chain uses TRBV15 and TRBJ2-7; D possibly corresponds to TRBD2 (5 bases). This CDR3 region has 17 residues. Per germline, CDR1 LNHNV and CDR2 YYDKDF (reference sequence). Trimming took 1 base from V and 0 from J, leaving 16 bases between them. This CDR3 is CATSRGSGSSTSYEQYF. The CDR3 region has the DNA TGTGCCACCAGCAGAGGGTCGGGGAGTTCAACCTCCTACGAGCAGTACTTC.

The chain employs TRBV5-1 and TRBJ1-4, with TRBD1 matching 10 bases. V trimming: 6 bases; J trimming: 8 bases; junction bases outside the gene matches: 7. From germline, CDR1 is SGHRS and CDR2 YFSETQ. The CDR3 sequence is 14 residues long. CDR3: CASKSGQGNEKLFF. The CDR3 DNA reads as TGCGCCAGCAAGTCGGGACAGGGGAACGAAAAACTGTTTTTT.

The chain has TRBV5-1 and TRBJ2-1; unclear D gene. V was pared by 3 bases and J by 9 bases, with 10 bases between. CDR1 SGHRS and CDR2 YFSETQ come from the germline V gene. The CDR3 totals 12 residues. The CDR3 region is CASSYLESEQFF. CDR3 DNA: TGCGCCAGCAGCTATCTAGAGAGTGAGCAGTTCTTC.